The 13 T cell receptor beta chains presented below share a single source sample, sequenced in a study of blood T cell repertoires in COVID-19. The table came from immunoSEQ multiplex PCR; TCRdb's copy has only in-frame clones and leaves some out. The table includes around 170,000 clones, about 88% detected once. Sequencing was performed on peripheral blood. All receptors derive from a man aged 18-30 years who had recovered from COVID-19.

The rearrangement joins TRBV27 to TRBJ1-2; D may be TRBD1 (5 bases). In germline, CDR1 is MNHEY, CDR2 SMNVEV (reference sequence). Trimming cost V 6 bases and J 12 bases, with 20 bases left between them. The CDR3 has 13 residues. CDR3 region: CASSSLRQSRHTF. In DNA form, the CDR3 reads TGTGCCAGCAGCAGTCTAAGACAGAGCCGCCACACCTTC.

Written as DNA, the CDR3 is TGTGCCAGCAGTTTGCCAAGCGGAAACCAAGAGACCCAGTACTTC. Translating it yields CASSLPSGNQETQYF. This rearrangement joins TRBV28 to TRBJ2-5; D perhaps matches TRBD2 (5 bases). The CDR3 length is 15 residues. V gave up 3 bases and J gave up 0 bases, with 11 bases separating them. Germline CDR1 reads MDHEN; CDR2 reads SYDVKM.

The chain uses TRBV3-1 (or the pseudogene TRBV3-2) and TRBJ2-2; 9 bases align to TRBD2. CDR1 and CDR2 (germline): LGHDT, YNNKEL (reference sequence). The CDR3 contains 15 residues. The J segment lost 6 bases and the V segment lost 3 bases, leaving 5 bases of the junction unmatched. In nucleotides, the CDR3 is TGTGCCAGCAGCCAGGGTAGCGGGAGCGCCGGGGAGCTGTTTTTT. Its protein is CASSQGSGSAGELFF.

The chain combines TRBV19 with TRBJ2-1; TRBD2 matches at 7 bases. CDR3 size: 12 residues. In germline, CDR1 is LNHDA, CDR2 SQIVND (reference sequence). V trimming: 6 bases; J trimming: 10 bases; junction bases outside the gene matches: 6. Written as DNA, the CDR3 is TGTGCCAGTAGCAGCGGGGATTGGGAGCAGTTCTTC. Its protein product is CASSSGDWEQFF.

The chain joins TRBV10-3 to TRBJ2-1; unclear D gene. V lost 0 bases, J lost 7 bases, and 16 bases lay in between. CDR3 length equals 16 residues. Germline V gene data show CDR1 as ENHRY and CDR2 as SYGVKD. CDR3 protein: CAISESVTPGENEQFF. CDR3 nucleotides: TGTGCCATCAGTGAGTCGGTAACACCTGGAGAGAATGAGCAGTTCTTC.

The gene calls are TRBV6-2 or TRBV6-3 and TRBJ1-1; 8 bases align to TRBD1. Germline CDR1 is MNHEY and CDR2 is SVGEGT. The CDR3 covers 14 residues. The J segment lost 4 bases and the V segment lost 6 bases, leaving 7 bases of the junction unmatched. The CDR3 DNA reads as TGTGCCAGCAGCCAGACAGGGGTATTCACTGAAGCTTTCTTT. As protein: CASSQTGVFTEAFF.

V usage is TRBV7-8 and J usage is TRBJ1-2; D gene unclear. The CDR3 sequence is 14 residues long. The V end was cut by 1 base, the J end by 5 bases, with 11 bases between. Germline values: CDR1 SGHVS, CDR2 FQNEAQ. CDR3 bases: TGTGCCAGCAGCTTAGGAGGGCTGGGGTATGGCTACACCTTC. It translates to CASSLGGLGYGYTF.

The CDR3 is CATSDPRIQGSTDTQYF. DNA for the CDR3: TGTGCCACCAGTGATCCGAGGATACAGGGATCCACAGATACGCAGTATTTT. The V and J genes are TRBV24-1 and TRBJ2-3; tentatively, D is TRBD1 (6 bases). Trimming took off 3 bases at V and 2 bases at J, with 17 bases between the two ends. The CDR3 has 17 amino acids. Germline V gene lookup returns CDR1 KGHDR and CDR2 SFDVKD.

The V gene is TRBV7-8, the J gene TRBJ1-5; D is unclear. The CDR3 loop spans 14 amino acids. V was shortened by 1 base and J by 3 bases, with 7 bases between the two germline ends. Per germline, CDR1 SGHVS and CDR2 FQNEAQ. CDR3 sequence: CASSLDSVNQPQHF. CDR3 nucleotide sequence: TGTGCCAGCAGCTTAGACAGTGTCAATCAGCCCCAGCATTTT.

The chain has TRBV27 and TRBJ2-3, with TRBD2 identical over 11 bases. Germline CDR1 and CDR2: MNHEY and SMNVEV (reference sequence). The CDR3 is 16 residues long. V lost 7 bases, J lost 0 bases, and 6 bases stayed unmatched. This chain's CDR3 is CASMWTSGPSTDTQYF. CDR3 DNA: TGTGCCAGCATGTGGACTAGCGGGCCTAGCACAGATACGCAGTATTTT.

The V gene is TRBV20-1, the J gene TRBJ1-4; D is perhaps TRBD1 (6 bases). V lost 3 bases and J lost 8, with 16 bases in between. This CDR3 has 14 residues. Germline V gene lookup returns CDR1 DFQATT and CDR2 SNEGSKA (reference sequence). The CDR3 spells CSASLSGGGEKLFF. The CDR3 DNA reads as TGCAGTGCTAGTCTAAGCGGGGGGGGCGAAAAACTGTTTTTT.

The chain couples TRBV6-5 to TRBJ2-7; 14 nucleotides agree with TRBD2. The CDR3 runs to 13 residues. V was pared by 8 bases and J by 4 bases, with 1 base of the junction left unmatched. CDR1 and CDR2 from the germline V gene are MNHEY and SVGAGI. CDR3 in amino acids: CASRTSGRYEQYF. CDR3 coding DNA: TGTGCCAGCCGGACTAGCGGGAGGTACGAGCAGTACTTC.

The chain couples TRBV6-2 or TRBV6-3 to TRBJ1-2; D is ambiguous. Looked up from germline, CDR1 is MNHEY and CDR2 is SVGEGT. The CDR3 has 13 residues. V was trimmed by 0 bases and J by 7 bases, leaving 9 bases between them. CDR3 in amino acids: CASSYSTVGGYTF. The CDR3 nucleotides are TGTGCCAGCAGTTACTCTACGGTCGGTGGCTACACCTTC.